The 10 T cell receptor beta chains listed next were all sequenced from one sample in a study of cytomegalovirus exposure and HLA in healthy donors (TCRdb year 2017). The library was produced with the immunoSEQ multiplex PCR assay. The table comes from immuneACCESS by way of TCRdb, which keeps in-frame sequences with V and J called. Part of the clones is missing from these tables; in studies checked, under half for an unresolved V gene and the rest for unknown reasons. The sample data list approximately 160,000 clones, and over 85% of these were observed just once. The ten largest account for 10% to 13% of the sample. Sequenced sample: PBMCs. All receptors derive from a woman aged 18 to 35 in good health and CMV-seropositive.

The CDR3 DNA follows: TGTGCCAGCAGCTTAGATCACAGGAGTTTCTATGGCTACACCTTC. The encoded protein is CASSLDHRSFYGYTF. J is TRBJ1-2 and V is TRBV7-2; weak D call: TRBD1 (5 bases). V dropped 1 base and J dropped 4 bases, with 13 bases sitting between them. This CDR3 is built from 15 residues. Per germline, CDR1 SGHTA and CDR2 FQGNSA.

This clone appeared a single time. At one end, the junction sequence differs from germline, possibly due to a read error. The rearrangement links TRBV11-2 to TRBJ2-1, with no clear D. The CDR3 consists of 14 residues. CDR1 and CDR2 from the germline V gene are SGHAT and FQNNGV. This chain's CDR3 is CASSLEPRLNEQFF. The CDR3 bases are TGTGCCAGCAGCCTAGAGCCTAGGTTGAATGAGCAGTTCTTC.

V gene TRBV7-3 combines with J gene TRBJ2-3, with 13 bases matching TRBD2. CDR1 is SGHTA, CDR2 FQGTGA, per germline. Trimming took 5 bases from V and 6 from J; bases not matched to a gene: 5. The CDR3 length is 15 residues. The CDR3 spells CASSPGTSGADTQYF. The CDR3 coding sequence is TGTGCCAGCAGCCCAGGGACTAGCGGGGCCGATACGCAGTATTTT.

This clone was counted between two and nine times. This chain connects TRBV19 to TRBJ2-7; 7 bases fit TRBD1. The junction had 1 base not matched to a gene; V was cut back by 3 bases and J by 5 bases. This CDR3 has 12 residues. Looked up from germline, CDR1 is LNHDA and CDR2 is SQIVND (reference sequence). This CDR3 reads CASSMGQNEQYF. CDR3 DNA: TGTGCCAGTAGTATGGGACAGAACGAGCAGTACTTC.

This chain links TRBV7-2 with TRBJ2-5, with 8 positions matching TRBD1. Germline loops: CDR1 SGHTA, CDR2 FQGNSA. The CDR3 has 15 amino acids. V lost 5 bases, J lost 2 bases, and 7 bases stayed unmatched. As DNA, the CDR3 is TGTGCCAGCAGCGCCGGACAGGGACGGCAAGAGACCCAGTACTTC. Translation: CASSAGQGRQETQYF.

The CDR3 is CAGRTGENTGELFF. CDR3 bases: TGTGCCGGTCGGACAGGAGAGAACACCGGGGAGCTGTTTTTT. The genes are TRBV2 and TRBJ2-2; the match to TRBD1 covers 7 bases. The CDR3 extends over 14 amino acids. V dropped 11 bases and J dropped 1; count of bases not matched to a gene: 7. Per germline, CDR1 SNHLY and CDR2 FYNNEI. The variable domain in full, with the rest retrieved from reference TRBV2 and TRBJ2-2, is EPEVTQTPSHQVTQMGQEVILRCVPISNHLYFYWYRQILGQKVEFLVSFYNNEISEKSEIFDDQFSVERPDGSNFTLKIRSTKLEDSAMYFCAGRTGENTGELFFGEGSRLTVL.

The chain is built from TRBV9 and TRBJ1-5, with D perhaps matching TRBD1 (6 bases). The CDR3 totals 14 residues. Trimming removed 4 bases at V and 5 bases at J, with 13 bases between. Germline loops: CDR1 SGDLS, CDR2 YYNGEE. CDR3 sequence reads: CASSPSDSYQPQHF. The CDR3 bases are TGTGCCAGCAGCCCGTCGGACAGTTATCAGCCCCAGCATTTT.

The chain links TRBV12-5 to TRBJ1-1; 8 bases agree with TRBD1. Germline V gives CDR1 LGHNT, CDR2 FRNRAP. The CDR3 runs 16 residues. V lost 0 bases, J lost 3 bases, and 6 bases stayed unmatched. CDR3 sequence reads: CASGLVAGGGYTEAFF. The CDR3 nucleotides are TGTGCTAGTGGTTTGGTAGCAGGGGGCGGTTACACTGAAGCTTTCTTT.

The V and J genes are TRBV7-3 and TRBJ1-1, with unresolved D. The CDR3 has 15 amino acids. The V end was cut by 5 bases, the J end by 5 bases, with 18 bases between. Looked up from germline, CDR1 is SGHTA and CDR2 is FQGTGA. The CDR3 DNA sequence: TGTGCCAGCAGCACGTTAAGTATCGTTACAACTGAAGCTTTCTTT. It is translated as CASSTLSIVTTEAFF. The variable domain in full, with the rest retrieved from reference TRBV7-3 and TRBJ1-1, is GAGVSQTPSNKVTEKGKYVELRCDPISGHTALYWYRQSLGQGPEFLIYFQGTGAADDSGLPNDRFFAVRPEGSVSTLKIQRTERGDSAVYLCASSTLSIVTTEAFFGQGTRLTVV.

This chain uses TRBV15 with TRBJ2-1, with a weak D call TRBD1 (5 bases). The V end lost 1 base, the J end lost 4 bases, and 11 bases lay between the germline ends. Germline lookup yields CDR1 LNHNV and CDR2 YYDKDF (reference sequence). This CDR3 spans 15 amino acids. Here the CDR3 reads CATSRVSTVYNEQFF. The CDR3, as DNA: TGTGCCACCAGCAGAGTTTCGACAGTTTACAATGAGCAGTTCTTC.